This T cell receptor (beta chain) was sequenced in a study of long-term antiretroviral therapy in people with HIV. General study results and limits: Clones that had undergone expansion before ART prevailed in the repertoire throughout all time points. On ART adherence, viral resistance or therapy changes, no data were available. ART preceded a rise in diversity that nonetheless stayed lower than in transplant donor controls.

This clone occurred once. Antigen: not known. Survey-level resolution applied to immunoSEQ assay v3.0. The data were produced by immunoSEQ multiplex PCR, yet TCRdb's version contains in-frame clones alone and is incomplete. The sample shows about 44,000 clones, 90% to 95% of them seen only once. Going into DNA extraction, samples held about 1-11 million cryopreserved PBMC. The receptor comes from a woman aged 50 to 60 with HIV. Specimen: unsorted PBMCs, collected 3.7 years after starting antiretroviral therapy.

DNA for the CDR3: TGTGCCAGCAGCGACGACAGGGGGCGAGGTGAAAAACTGTTTTTT. Translating it yields CASSDDRGRGEKLFF. The chain employs TRBV6-5 and TRBJ1-4, with 10 bases lining up with TRBD1. V trimming: 6 bases; J trimming: 7 bases; junction bases outside the gene matches: 8. The CDR3 totals 15 residues. The germline CDR1 and CDR2 sequences are MNHEY and SVGAGI.